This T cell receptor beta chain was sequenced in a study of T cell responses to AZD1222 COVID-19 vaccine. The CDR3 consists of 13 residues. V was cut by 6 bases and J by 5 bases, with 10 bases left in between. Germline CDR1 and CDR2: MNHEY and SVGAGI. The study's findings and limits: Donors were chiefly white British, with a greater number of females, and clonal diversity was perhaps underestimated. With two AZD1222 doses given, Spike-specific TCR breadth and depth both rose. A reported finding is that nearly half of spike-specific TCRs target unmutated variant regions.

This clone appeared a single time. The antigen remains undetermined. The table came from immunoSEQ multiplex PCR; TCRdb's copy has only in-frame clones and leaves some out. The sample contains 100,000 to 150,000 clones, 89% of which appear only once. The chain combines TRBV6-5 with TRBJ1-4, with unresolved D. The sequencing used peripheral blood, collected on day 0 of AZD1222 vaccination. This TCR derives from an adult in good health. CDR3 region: CASSHDENEKLFF. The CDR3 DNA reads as TGTGCCAGCAGCCACGACGAGAATGAAAAACTGTTTTTT.